The rows below give T cell receptor beta chains drawn from one sample of a study of T cells in Graves' hyperthyroidism and ophthalmopathy. MiXCR, applied by TCRdb to the multiplex PCR reads, yields one record per CDR3 protein. The sample includes about 400,000 distinct CDR3 sequences, about 15% of them seen just once. The specimen sequenced was blood. All receptors derive from a woman in her twenties or thirties with Graves' hyperthyroidism. The CDR3 runs from the conserved cysteine through the conserved F or W. Each record gives: clone size, V gene, J gene, D gene, CDR3 DNA, CDR3 protein. D genes are given only for firm matches. Where a row states a size, it is once, few, many or the class of an expanded clone; other rows omit it.

>.|TRBV19|TRBJ2-6|TRBD2
TGTGCCAGTAGAATGGGGGGGTCTGGGGCCAACGTCCTGACTTTC
CASRMGGSGANVLTF
>.|TRBV19|TRBJ2-1|TRBD2
TGTGCCAGTAGTATAAGCGGAAGCGGGAGATTCAATGAGCAGTTCTTC
CASSISGSGRFNEQFF
>.|TRBV5-8|TRBJ2-2|.
TGTGCCAGCAGCTTGGGGGGGCATCGCACCGGGGAGCTGTTTTTT
CASSLGGHRTGELFF
>few|TRBV3-1|TRBJ2-1|.
TGTGCCAGCAGCCAAGATCCTGCCAGCCTGTTCTTC
CASSQDPASLFF
>.|TRBV27|TRBJ1-5|TRBD1
TGTGCCAGCAGTCCCCGGGACAGGGCTCAGCCCCAGCATTTT
CASSPRDRAQPQHF
>.|TRBV9|TRBJ2-3|.
TGTGCCAGCAGCGTAGTGGGACACCAAACAGATACGCAGTATTTT
CASSVVGHQTDTQYF
>many|TRBV18|TRBJ2-1|TRBD2
TGTGCCAGCTCACCAATACTAGCGGGAACAAACAATGAGCAGTTCTTC
CASSPILAGTNNEQFF
>many|TRBV7-2|TRBJ2-1|TRBD2
TGTGCCAGCAGCTTAAGGAGCGGGGCCTACAATGAGCAGTTCTTC
CASSLRSGAYNEQFF
>few|TRBV6-1|TRBJ2-3|TRBD2
TGTGCCAGCACGACGACTAGCGGGACAACAGATACGCAGTATTTT
CASTTTSGTTDTQYF
>many|TRBV27|TRBJ2-5|TRBD2
TGTGCCAGCAGTATGGCGGGAGAGTACCAAGAGACCCAGTACTTC
CASSMAGEYQETQYF
>many|TRBV5-1|TRBJ1-1|.
TGCGCCAGCAGCTTAATAAATTTGGGGCTTGACAGACAGAACACTGAAGCTTTCTTT
CASSLINLGLDRQNTEAFF
>many|TRBV28|TRBJ2-7|.
TGTGCCAGCAGTTCATCCGGGACACTCTACGAGCAGTACTTC
CASSSSGTLYEQYF
>few|TRBV7-3|TRBJ2-1|TRBD2
TGTGCCAGCAGCAAAGCGGGATCCTACAATGAGCAGTTCTTC
CASSKAGSYNEQFF
>few|TRBV4-1|TRBJ2-7|TRBD2
TGCGCCAGCAGCACCCATAGCGGGAGGGCCAACTACGAGCAGTACTTC
CASSTHSGRANYEQYF
>many|TRBV7-9|TRBJ2-5|.
TGTGCCAGCAGCTTGCCGGGATTACAAAAAGAGACCCAGTACTTC
CASSLPGLQKETQYF
>.|TRBV19|TRBJ2-1|TRBD2
TGTGCCAGTAGTATGGGGACTAGCGGCAACAATGAGCAGTTCTTC
CASSMGTSGNNEQFF
>few|TRBV4-1|TRBJ1-3|.
TGCGCCAGCAGCCAAATAGCGACAGACCGAAACACCATATATTTT
CASSQIATDRNTIYF
>many|TRBV11-2|TRBJ2-5|TRBD1
TGTGCCAGCAGCTTAGCTCCAGGGGGCCAGGAGACCCAGTACTTC
CASSLAPGGQETQYF
>many|TRBV2|TRBJ1-5|.
TGTGCCAGCAGGGACGGCTATAGCAATCAGCCCCAGCATTTT
CASRDGYSNQPQHF
>few|TRBV18|TRBJ1-1|.
TGTGCCAGCCCACTTACCCAGGTTTCTGGGGACACTGAAGCTTTCTTT
CASPLTQVSGDTEAFF
>.|TRBV3-1|TRBJ1-3|.
TGTGCCAGCAGTCGGGACACGGCGTACACCATATATTTT
CASSRDTAYTIYF
>.|TRBV12-3/TRBV12-4|TRBJ1-5|.
TGTGCCAGCAGTTTAGGGGGAGGCTCCAGTCAGCCCCAGCATTTT
CASSLGGGSSQPQHF
>many|TRBV18|TRBJ1-1|.
TGTGCCAGCTCACCAACAGGGTTCGCTGAAGCTTTCTTT
CASSPTGFAEAFF
>.|TRBV7-9|TRBJ2-7|.
TGTGCCAGCAGCTGGGACTCCCGTGAGGAGCAGTACTTC
CASSWDSREEQYF
>few|TRBV29-1|TRBJ1-1|TRBD1
TGCAGCGGAAGGGACAGCTTGAACACTGAAGCTTTCTTT
CSGRDSLNTEAFF
>many|TRBV20-1|TRBJ2-7|TRBD1
TGCAGTGCTAGATGGACAGGCAGCTACGAGCAGTACTTC
CSARWTGSYEQYF
>few|TRBV20-1|TRBJ2-3|.
TGCAGTGCTAGAGATCCTGCTCAGACAGATACGCAGTATTTT
CSARDPAQTDTQYF
>.|TRBV7-7|TRBJ2-2|.
TGTGCCAGCAGCTTATCGCAGGGGGGAACCGGGGAGCTGTTTTTT
CASSLSQGGTGELFF
>.|TRBV5-1|TRBJ2-1|TRBD2
TGCGCCAGCAGCTTTTACTCCGGGACTAGCGGCAATGAGCAGTTCTTC
CASSFYSGTSGNEQFF
>.|TRBV7-9|TRBJ2-7|TRBD2
TGTGCCAGCAGCTCTACTAGCGGGGGCGACTACGAGCAGTACTTC
CASSSTSGGDYEQYF
>many|TRBV28|TRBJ1-5|TRBD1
TGTGCCAGCAGGATAGAACCGGGACAGGCTTATAATCAGCCCCAGCATTTT
CASRIEPGQAYNQPQHF
>many|TRBV28|TRBJ2-2|.
TGTGCCAGCAGTTTACGCAGGGGGGACCCAAACACCGGGGAGCTGTTTTTT
CASSLRRGDPNTGELFF
>once|TRBV29-1|TRBJ2-1|.
TGCAGCGCCGATGTCTCCGGGTGGGGGCAAAATGAGCAGTTCTTC
CSADVSGWGQNEQFF
>many|TRBV5-1|TRBJ1-2|TRBD1
TGCGCCAGCAGCGTTACCGACAGGGCCTATGGCTACACCTTC
CASSVTDRAYGYTF
>few|TRBV3-1|TRBJ1-4|.
TGTGCCAGCAGCCCGCAGGGGACAACTAATGAAAAACTGTTTTTT
CASSPQGTTNEKLFF
>many|TRBV3-1|TRBJ2-5|TRBD2
TGTGCCAGCAGCCAAATTGGGACTAGGACTTCGTCTGGGACCCAGTACTTC
CASSQIGTRTSSGTQYF